The T cell receptor (beta chain) described here comes from a study of T cell changes during pregnancy in multiple sclerosis. The trim removed 5 bases at V and 5 bases at J, leaving 11 bases unmatched. This CDR3 has 15 residues. Germline CDR1 reads SGHVS; CDR2 reads FNYEAQ. The count of this clone is one. The protocol was immunoSEQ multiplex PCR, while the TCRdb copy is restricted to in-frame clones and leaves out a portion. Of approximately 20,000 clones listed, approximately 90% are singletons. Material: CD4+ T cells from peripheral blood mononuclear cells, obtained in the third trimester of pregnancy. The clonotype comes from a female donor with multiple sclerosis, enrolled in a pregnancy study. The gene calls are TRBV7-6 and TRBJ2-5; 7 bases line up with TRBD2. CDR3 DNA: TGTGCCAGCAGCCCCCACCAGCGGGGCGGTGAGACCCAGTACTTC. It is translated as CASSPHQRGGETQYF.